This T cell receptor (beta chain) derives from a study of cytomegalovirus exposure and HLA in healthy donors. On the study more broadly: The same platform was used for the approximately 110 validation repertoires and the approximately 670 first-cohort repertoires, a later analysis reported. Study-level findings and limits: Altogether, 150 to 200 TCR beta chains were recorded as cytomegalovirus-associated.

Germline V gene data show CDR1 as SGHVS and CDR2 as FQNEAQ. V was clipped by 5 bases and J by 2 bases, with 16 bases between them. This CDR3 contains 15 residues. Concerning this clone: Its antigen is unidentified.

It was the roughly 110-subject validation cohort, separate from the 666-subject first cohort, to which the donors belonged. Clones were sequenced by immunoSEQ multiplex PCR, and TCRdb holds only the in-frame ones, with some missing. Here the sample spans some 170,000 clones, approximately 86% being singletons. This chain connects TRBV7-8 to TRBJ2-7; a possible D gene is TRBD2 (6 bases). The source material was PBMCs. This clonotype was sampled from a young man in good health and CMV-seropositive. CDR3 in amino acids: CASSLASAGPYEQYF. The CDR3 bases are TGTGCCAGCAGCCTGGCCAGCGCGGGGCCCTACGAGCAGTACTTC.